Listed below are T cell receptor beta chains from one sample, sequenced in a study of OX40 agonist ivuxolimab in advanced cancers. Sequencing was performed with immunoSEQ multiplex PCR; in TCRdb, only in-frame clones are kept and a portion is missing. The table has roughly 3,000 clones, roughly four fifths seen once. The sample here was CD4+ or CD8+ T cells sorted from blood, taken in a trial of the OX40 agonist ivuxolimab. The source is an adult with an advanced solid tumor such as melanoma, head and neck, liver or kidney cancer. Each CDR3 is given with its conserved first and last residue. A D gene is named only where the DNA matches it firmly. Clone size is given for some rows only: seen once, a few or many times, or a class if the clone is expanded.

J gene	clone size	V gene	D gene	CDR3 DNA	CDR3 protein
TRBJ2-3	NA	TRBV7-6	NA	TGTGCCAGCAGCCAGGGGGGGATCACAGATACGCAGTATTTT	CASSQGGITDTQYF
TRBJ1-1	few	TRBV5-5	NA	TGTGCCAGCAGCTTGGGTGGGAACACTGAAGCTTTCTTT	CASSLGGNTEAFF
TRBJ2-2	NA	TRBV6-5	NA	TGTGCCAGCACCCACACCGGGGAGCTGTTTTTT	CASTHTGELFF
TRBJ2-7	NA	TRBV6-5	TRBD2	TGTGCCAGCAGAAGCGGGGCCTCGTTTAACGAGCAGTACTTC	CASRSGASFNEQYF
TRBJ1-1	NA	TRBV6-5	NA	TGTGCCAGCAGTTACGGACAGAACACTGAAGCTTTCTTT	CASSYGQNTEAFF
TRBJ2-5	NA	TRBV2	NA	TGTGCCAGCAGGGGCCAGGTCTCCCAAGAGACCCAGTACTTC	CASRGQVSQETQYF
TRBJ2-5	NA	TRBV15	NA	TGTGCCACCAGCCCGGGTCCAGTGTTTGAGACCCAGTACTTC	CATSPGPVFETQYF
TRBJ2-3	NA	TRBV9	NA	TGTGCCAGCAGCGTAGATGGCACAGATACGCAGTATTTT	CASSVDGTDTQYF
TRBJ2-5	NA	TRBV6-1	TRBD2	TGTGCCAGAATACTAGCGGGGACCCAGTACTTC	CARILAGTQYF
TRBJ1-5	once	TRBV28	NA	TGTGCCAGCAGTTCCCAACAGATGAATCAGCCCCAGCATTTT	CASSSQQMNQPQHF
TRBJ2-7	once	TRBV5-5	NA	TGTGCCACAAGGGGGTACGGTTACGAGCAGTACTTC	CATRGYGYEQYF
TRBJ1-1	NA	TRBV7-8	NA	TGTGCCAGCAGCCCGGCACCAATGGCGTCCACTGAAGCTTTCTTT	CASSPAPMASTEAFF
TRBJ2-1	NA	TRBV10-3	TRBD2	TGTGCCATCAGTGAGTCACTAGCGGGGGAACAGTTCTTC	CAISESLAGEQFF
TRBJ1-4	NA	TRBV4-3	TRBD1	TGCGCCAGCAGCCCTGACAGGGCCGCAACTAATGAAAAACTGTTTTTT	CASSPDRAATNEKLFF
TRBJ1-2	NA	TRBV28	NA	TGTGCCAGCAGTCCCCCCCGAGGGATTAACTATGGCTACACCTTC	CASSPPRGINYGYTF
TRBJ2-5	NA	TRBV7-6	NA	TGTGCCAGCAGCGCCGTTGGCGGGACCCAGTACTTC	CASSAVGGTQYF
TRBJ2-3	NA	TRBV5-1	TRBD1	TGCGCCAGCAGCTTTACAGGGGGCGTGAGCACAGATACGCAGTATTTT	CASSFTGGVSTDTQYF
TRBJ2-7	once	TRBV6-5	NA	TGTGCCAGCAGTTCCGTCCGCCGGGCCGCCTACGAGCAGTACTTC	CASSSVRRAAYEQYF
TRBJ1-2	medium-sized	TRBV19	NA	TGTGCCACCAGGGCGGCAGGGAACTATGGCTACACCTTC	CATRAAGNYGYTF
TRBJ2-2	NA	TRBV4-1	NA	TGCGCCAGCAGCCAAGATCCAAGAGGGACGAACACCGGGGAGCTGTTTTTT	CASSQDPRGTNTGELFF
TRBJ2-1	NA	TRBV9	NA	TGTGCCAGCAGCCTCCCCCCGGATAGCTCCTACAATGAGCAGTTCTTC	CASSLPPDSSYNEQFF
TRBJ1-1	NA	TRBV5-6	NA	TGTGCCAGCACGCCGTCGGGATCAGGCACTGAAGCTTTCTTT	CASTPSGSGTEAFF
TRBJ1-1	few	TRBV13	NA	TGTGCCAGCAGCTTAGAAGGACAGTCGAACACTGAAGCTTTCTTT	CASSLEGQSNTEAFF
TRBJ2-7	NA	TRBV9	NA	TGTGCCAGCAGCGCCTCGGACGGTTTGGGTTCCGAGCAGTACTTC	CASSASDGLGSEQYF
TRBJ2-1	NA	TRBV9	TRBD2	TGTGCCAGCAGCGTAGTTTCGACTAGCGGTTATGAGCAGTTCTTC	CASSVVSTSGYEQFF
TRBJ2-7	NA	TRBV29-1	NA	TGCAGCGTTGAAGGCAGGGATTCGTACGAGCAGTACTTC	CSVEGRDSYEQYF
TRBJ1-5	NA	TRBV27	NA	TGTGCCAGCAGTTTGCATAGCAATCAGCCCCAGCATTTT	CASSLHSNQPQHF
TRBJ2-7	NA	TRBV9	TRBD1	TGTGCCAGCAGCGGAAACCGGGACAGGCCCCACGAGCAGTACTTC	CASSGNRDRPHEQYF
TRBJ1-4	NA	TRBV27	NA	TGTGCCAGCAGTTTATTGTTAGGGATCGGTGAAAAACTGTTTTTT	CASSLLLGIGEKLFF
TRBJ2-3	NA	TRBV9	TRBD2	TGTGCCAGCAGCGCGTTAGCGGGGGGGGGAATGGATACGCAGTATTTT	CASSALAGGGMDTQYF
TRBJ2-3	NA	TRBV13	NA	TGTGCCAGCAGCCCATTTGGGACAGATACGCAGTATTTT	CASSPFGTDTQYF
TRBJ1-5	NA	TRBV28	NA	TGTGCCAGCAGTTTAGGGTCTGGTGGGCCCCAGCATTTT	CASSLGSGGPQHF
TRBJ1-4	few	TRBV2	TRBD1	TGTGCCAGCAGTGAATGGGCAGGGGGTCTCGAAAAACTGTTTTTT	CASSEWAGGLEKLFF
TRBJ2-7	NA	TRBV9	NA	TGTGCCAGCAGCTTTGGAGGGGCAGGGCCCGAGCAGTACTTC	CASSFGGAGPEQYF
TRBJ2-7	large	TRBV25-1	NA	TGTGCCAGCAGTTCTAACCCCCCCTACGAGCAGTACTTC	CASSSNPPYEQYF
TRBJ2-3	NA	TRBV5-4	TRBD1	TGTGCCAGCAGCTTGGTAGGGGGCCGCACAGATACGCAGTATTTT	CASSLVGGRTDTQYF
TRBJ2-7	once	TRBV18	NA	TGTGCCAGCTCACCCTTAGTGGGGTACGAGCAGTACTTC	CASSPLVGYEQYF